This record concerns one T cell receptor beta chain sequence. As yet, its antigen is unknown. These data belong to a study of OX40 agonist ivuxolimab in advanced cancers. For the study at large: Dose-escalation patients had hepatocellular carcinoma, melanoma, renal cell or head and neck cancer. Study-wide results and caveats: Those patients achieving a partial response at 0.1-3.0 mg/kg showed among the lowest clonal expansion. The authors did not determine the antigen specificity of the expanded peripheral T cells.

V was pared by 7 bases and J by 7 bases, with 5 bases of the junction left unmatched. CDR1 and CDR2 (germline): MNHNY, SVGAGI (reference sequence). This CDR3 contains 14 residues. Individuals having autoimmune disease history or systemic immunosuppression were not enrolled. Clones were sequenced by immunoSEQ multiplex PCR, and TCRdb holds only the in-frame ones, with some missing. This sample has about 36,000 clones; 74% occur once, and the top ten carry 18%. This clonotype was sampled from an adult with an advanced solid tumor such as melanoma, head and neck, liver or kidney cancer. The V call is TRBV6-6, the J call TRBJ1-6, with 9 bases aligning to TRBD1. The sequenced sample was CD4+ or CD8+ T cells sorted from blood, obtained in a trial of the OX40 agonist ivuxolimab. CDR3 DNA sequence: TGTGCCAGCACCGGGACAGGGACGAATTCACCCCTCCACTTT. This sequence encodes CASTGTGTNSPLHF.